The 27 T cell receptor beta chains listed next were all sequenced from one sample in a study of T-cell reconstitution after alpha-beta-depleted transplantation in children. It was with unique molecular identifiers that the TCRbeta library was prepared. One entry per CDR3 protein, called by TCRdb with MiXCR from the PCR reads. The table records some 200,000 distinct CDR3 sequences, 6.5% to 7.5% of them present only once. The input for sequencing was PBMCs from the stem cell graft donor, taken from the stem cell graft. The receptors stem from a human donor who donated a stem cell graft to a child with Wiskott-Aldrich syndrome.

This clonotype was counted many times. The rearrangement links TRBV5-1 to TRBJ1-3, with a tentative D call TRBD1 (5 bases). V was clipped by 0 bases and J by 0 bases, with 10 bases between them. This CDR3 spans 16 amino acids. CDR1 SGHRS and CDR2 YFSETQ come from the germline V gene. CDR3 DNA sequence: TGCGCCAGCAGCTTGGTGACGGGGGACTCTGGAAACACCATATATTTT. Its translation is CASSLVTGDSGNTIYF.

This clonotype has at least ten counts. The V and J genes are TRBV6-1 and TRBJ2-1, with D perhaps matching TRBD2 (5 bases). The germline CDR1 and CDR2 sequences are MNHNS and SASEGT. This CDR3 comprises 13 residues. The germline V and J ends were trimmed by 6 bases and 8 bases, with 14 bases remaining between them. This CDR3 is CASRPTLVHEQFF. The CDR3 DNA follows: TGTGCCAGCAGGCCGACACTAGTTCATGAGCAGTTCTTC.

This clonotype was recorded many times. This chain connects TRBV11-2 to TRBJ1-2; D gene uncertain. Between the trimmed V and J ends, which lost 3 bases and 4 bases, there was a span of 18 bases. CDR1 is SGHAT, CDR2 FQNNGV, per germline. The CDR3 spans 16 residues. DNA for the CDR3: TGTGCCAGCAGCTTCCTGAGCTGGCAGGATACCTATGGCTACACCTTC. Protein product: CASSFLSWQDTYGYTF.

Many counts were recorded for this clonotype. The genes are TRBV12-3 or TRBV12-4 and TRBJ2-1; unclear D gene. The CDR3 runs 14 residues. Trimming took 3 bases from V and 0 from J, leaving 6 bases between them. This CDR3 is CASSFWSSYNEQFF. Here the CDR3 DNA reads TGTGCCAGCAGTTTTTGGTCCTCCTACAATGAGCAGTTCTTC.

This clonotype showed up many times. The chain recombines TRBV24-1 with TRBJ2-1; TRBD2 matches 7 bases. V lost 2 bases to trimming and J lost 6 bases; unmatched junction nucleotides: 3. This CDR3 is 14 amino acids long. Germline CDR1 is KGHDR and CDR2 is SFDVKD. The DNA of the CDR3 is TGTGCCACCAGTGATTACCCTAGCGGCAATGAGCAGTTCTTC. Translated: CATSDYPSGNEQFF.

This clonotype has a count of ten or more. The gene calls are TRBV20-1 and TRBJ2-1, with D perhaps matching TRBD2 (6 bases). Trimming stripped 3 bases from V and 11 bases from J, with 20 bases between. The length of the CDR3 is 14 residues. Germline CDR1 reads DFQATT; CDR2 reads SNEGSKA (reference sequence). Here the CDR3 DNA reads TGCAGTGCTAGGATGGTCGGCGGGGCCCCGAAGCAGTTCTTC. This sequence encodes CSARMVGGAPKQFF.

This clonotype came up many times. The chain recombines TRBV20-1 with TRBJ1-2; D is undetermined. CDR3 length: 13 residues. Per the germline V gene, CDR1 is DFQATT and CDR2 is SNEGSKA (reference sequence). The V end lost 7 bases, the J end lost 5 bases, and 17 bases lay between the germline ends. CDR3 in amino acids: CSVSTDKQYGYTF. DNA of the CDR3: TGCAGTGTCTCAACCGACAAGCAGTATGGCTACACCTTC.

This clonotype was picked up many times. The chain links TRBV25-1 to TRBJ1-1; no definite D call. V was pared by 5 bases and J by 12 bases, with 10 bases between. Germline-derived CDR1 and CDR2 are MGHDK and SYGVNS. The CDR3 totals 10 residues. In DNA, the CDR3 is TGTGCCAGCAGTTCAGGTGCCACTTTCTTT. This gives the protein CASSSGATFF.

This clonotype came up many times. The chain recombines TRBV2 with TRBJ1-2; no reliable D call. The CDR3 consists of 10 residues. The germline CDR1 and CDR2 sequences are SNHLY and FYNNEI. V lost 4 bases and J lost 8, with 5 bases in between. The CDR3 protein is CASSGDGYTF. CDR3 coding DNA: TGTGCCAGCAGTGGCGACGGCTACACCTTC.

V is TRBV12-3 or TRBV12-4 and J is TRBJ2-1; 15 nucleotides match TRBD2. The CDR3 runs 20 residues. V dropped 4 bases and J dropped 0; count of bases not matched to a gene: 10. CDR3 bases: TGTGCCAGCAGTTCCCGGACTAGCGGGAGGGTTGCCCGCTCCTACAATGAGCAGTTCTTC. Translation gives CASSSRTSGRVARSYNEQFF.

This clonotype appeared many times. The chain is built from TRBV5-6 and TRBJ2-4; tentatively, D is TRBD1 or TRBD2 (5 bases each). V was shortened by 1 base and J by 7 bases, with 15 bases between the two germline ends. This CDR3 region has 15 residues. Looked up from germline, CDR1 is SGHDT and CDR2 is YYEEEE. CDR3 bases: TGTGCCAGCAGCTTGCGGGGTAGCGAGGGGAACATTCAGTACTTC. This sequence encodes CASSLRGSEGNIQYF.

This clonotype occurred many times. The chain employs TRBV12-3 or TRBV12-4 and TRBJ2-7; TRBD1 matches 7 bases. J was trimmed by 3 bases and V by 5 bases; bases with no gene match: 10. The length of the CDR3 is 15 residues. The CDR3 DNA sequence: TGTGCCAGCAGTCCGTGGGACAGCGCCAACTACGAGCAGTACTTC. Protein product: CASSPWDSANYEQYF.

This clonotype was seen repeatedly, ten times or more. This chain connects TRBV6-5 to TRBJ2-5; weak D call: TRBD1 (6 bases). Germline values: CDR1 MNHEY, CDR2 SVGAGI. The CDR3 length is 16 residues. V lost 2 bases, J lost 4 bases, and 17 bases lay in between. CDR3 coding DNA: TGTGCCAGCAGTTACCGGGCTCCGAGGGGGTTAGAGACCCAGTACTTC. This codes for CASSYRAPRGLETQYF.

For the CDR3, the DNA is TGTGCCAGCAGTCCACCCCCCGGACAGCGCTATGGCTACACCTTC. It translates to CASSPPPGQRYGYTF. The chain couples TRBV12-3 or TRBV12-4 to TRBJ1-2; TRBD1 might be the D (6 bases). V was clipped by 5 bases and J by 4 bases, with 17 bases between them. The CDR3 is 15 amino acids.

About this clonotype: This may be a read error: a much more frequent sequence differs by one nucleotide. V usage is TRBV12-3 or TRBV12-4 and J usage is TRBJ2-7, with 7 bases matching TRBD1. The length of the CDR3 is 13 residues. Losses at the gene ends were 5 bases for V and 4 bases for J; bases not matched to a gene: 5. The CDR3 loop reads CASSPTDRYEQYF. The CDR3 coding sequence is TGTGCCAGCAGTCCCACGGACAGGTACGAGCAGTACTTC.

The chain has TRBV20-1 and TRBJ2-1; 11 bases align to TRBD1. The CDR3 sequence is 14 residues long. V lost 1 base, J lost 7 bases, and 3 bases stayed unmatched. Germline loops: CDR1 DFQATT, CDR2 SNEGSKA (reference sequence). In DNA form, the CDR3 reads TGCAGTGCTAGAGGGGGGACAGGGGGAAATGAGCAGTTCTTC. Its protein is CSARGGTGGNEQFF.

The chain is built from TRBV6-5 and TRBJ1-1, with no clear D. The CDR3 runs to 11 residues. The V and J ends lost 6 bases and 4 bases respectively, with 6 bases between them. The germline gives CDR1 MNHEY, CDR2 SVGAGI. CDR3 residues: CASRTSTEAFF. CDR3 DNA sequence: TGTGCCAGCAGGACAAGCACTGAAGCTTTCTTT.

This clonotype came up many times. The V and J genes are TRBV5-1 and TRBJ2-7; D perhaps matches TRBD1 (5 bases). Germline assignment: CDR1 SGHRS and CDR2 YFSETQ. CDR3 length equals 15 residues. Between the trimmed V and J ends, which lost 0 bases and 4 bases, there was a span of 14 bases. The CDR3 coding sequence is TGCGCCAGCAGCTTGGAGGGCAGGGATGGGTACGAGCAGTACTTC. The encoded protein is CASSLEGRDGYEQYF.

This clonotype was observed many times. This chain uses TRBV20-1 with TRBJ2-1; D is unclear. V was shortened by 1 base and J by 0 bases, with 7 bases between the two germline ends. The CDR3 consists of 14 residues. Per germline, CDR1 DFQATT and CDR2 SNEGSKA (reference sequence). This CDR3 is CSARGFGSYNEQFF. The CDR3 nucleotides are TGCAGTGCTAGAGGATTTGGCTCCTACAATGAGCAGTTCTTC.

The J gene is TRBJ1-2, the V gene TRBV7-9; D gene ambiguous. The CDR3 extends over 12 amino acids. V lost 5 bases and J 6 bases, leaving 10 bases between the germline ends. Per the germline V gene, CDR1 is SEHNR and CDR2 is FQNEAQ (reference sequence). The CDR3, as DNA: TGTGCCAGCAGCCGGGATTTGAATGGCTACACCTTC. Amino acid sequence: CASSRDLNGYTF. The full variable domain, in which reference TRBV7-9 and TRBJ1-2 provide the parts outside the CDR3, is DTGVSQNPRHKITKRGQNVTFRCDPISEHNRLYWYRQTLGQGPEFLTYFQNEAQLEKSRLLSDRFSAERPKGSFSTLEIQRTEQGDSAMYLCASSRDLNGYTFGSGTRLTVV.

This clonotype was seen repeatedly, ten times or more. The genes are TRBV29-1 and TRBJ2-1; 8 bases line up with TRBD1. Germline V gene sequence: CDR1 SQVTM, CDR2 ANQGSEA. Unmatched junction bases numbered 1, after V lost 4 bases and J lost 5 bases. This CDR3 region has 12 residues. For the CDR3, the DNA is TGCAGCGTTGGGGACAGGCACAATGAGCAGTTCTTC. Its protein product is CSVGDRHNEQFF.

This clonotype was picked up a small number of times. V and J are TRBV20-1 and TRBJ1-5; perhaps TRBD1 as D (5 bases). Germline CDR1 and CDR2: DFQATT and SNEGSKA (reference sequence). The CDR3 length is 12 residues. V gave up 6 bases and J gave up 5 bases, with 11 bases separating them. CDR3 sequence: CSATTVHQPQHF. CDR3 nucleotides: TGCAGTGCCACGACAGTCCATCAGCCCCAGCATTTT.

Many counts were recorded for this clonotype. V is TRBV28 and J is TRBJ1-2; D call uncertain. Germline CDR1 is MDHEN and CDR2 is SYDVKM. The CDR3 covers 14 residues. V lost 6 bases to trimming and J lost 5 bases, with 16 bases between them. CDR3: CASSLTGLWYGYTF. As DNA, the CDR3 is TGTGCCAGCAGCCTAACCGGGCTTTGGTATGGCTACACCTTC.

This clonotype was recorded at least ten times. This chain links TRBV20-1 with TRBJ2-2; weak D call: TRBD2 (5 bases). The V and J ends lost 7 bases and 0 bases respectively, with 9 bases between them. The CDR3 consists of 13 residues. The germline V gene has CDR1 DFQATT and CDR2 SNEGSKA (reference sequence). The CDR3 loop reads CSVAGTNTGELFF. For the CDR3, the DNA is TGCAGTGTGGCGGGTACGAACACCGGGGAGCTGTTTTTT.

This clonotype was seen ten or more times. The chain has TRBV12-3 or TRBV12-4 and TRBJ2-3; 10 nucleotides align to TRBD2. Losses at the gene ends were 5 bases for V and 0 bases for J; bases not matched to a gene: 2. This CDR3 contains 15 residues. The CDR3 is CASSRTSGSTDTQYF. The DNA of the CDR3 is TGTGCCAGCAGTCGGACTAGCGGTAGCACAGATACGCAGTATTTT.

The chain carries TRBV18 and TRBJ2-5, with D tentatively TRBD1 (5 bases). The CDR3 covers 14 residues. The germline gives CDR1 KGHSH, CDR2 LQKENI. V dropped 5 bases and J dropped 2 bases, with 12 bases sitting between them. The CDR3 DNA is TGTGCCAGCTCATCTCTCTCAGGGCAAGAGACCCAGTACTTC. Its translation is CASSSLSGQETQYF. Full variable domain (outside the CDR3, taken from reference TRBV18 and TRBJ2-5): NAGVMQNPRHLVRRRGQEARLRCSPMKGHSHVYWYRQLPEEGLKFMVYLQKENIIDESGMPKERFSAEFPKEGPSILRIQQVVRGDSAAYFCASSSLSGQETQYFGPGTRLLVL.

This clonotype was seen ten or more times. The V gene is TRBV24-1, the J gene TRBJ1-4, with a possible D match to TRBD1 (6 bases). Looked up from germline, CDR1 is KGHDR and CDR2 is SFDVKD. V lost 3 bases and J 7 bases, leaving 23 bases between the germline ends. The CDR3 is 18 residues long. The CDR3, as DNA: TGTGCCACCAGTGATCGAAAGAAGAACAAGGGACACGGTGAAAAACTGTTTTTT. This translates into CATSDRKKNKGHGEKLFF.